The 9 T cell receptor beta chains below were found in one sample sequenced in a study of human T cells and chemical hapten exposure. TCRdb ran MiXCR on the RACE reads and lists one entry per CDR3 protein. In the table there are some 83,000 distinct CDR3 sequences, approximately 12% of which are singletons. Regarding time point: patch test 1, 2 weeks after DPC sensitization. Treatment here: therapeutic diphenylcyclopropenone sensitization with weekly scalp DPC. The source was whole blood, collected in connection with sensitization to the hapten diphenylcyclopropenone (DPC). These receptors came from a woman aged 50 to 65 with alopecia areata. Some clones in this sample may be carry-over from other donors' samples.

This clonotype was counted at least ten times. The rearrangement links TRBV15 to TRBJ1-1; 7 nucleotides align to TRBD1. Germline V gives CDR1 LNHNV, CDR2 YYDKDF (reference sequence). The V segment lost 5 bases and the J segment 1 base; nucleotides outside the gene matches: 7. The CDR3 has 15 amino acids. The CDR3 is CATSPRQGANTEAFF. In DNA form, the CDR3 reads TGTGCCACCAGCCCCCGACAGGGAGCGAACACTGAAGCTTTCTTT. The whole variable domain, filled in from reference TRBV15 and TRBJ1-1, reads DAMVIQNPRYQVTQFGKPVTLSCSQTLNHNVMYWYQQKSSQAPKLLFHYYDKDFNNEADTPDNFQSRRPNTSFCFLDIRSPGLGDTAMYLCATSPRQGANTEAFFGQGTRLTVV.

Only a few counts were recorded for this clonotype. The CDR3 coding sequence is TGCGCCAGCAGCCGACAGAGGGACAATGAGCAGTTCTTC. It codes for CASSRQRDNEQFF. The chain recombines TRBV5-1 with TRBJ2-1; D may match TRBD1 or TRBD2 (5 bases each). V lost 4 bases and J 5 bases, leaving 10 bases between the germline ends. This CDR3 region has 13 residues. Germline lookup yields CDR1 SGHRS and CDR2 YFSETQ.

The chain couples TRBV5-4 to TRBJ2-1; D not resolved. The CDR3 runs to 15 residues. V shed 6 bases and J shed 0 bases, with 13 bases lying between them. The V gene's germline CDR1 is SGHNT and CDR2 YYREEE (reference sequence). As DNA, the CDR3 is TGTGCCAGCACCCACAAAAGGGTCTCCTACAATGAGCAGTTCTTC. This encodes CASTHKRVSYNEQFF.

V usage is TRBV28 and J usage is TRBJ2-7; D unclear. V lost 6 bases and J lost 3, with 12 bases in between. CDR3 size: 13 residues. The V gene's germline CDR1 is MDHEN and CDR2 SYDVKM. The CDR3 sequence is CASRGGRLYEQYF. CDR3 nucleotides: TGTGCCAGCAGGGGCGGACGCCTCTACGAGCAGTACTTC.

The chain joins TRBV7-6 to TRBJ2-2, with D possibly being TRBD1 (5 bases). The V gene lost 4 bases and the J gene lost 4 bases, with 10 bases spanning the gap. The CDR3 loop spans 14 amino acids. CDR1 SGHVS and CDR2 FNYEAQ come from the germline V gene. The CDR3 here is CASSWGGSTGELFF. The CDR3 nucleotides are TGTGCCAGCAGCTGGGGCGGAAGCACCGGGGAGCTGTTTTTT.

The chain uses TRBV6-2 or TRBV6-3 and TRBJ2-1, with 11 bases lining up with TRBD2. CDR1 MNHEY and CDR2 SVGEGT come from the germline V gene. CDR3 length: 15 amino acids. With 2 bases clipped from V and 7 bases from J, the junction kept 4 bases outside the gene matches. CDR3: CASSYPWTSGNEQFF. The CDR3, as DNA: TGTGCCAGCAGTTACCCTTGGACTAGCGGGAATGAGCAGTTCTTC.

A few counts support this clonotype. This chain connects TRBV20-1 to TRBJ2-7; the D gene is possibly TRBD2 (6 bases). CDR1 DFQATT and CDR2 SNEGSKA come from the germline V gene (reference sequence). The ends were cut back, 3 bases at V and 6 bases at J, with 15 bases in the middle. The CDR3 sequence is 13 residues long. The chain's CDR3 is CSASPGAGREQYF. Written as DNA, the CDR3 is TGCAGTGCTAGTCCGGGAGCCGGTCGCGAGCAGTACTTC.

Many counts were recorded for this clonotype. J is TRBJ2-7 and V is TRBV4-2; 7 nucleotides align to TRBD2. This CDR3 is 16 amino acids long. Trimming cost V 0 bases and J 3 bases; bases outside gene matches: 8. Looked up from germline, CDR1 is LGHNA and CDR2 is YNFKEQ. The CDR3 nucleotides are TGTGCCAGCAGCCAAGAGAGGGCGGGGGATAACTACGAGCAGTACTTC. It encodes CASSQERAGDNYEQYF.

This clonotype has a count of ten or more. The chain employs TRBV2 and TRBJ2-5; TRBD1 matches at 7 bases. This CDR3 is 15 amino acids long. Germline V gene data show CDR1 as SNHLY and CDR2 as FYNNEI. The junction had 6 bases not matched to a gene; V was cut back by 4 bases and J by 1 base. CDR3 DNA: TGTGCCAGCAGTGGGACAGGAAACCGCCAAGAGACCCAGTACTTC. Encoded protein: CASSGTGNRQETQYF. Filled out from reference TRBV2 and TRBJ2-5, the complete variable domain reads EPEVTQTPSHQVTQMGQEVILRCVPISNHLYFYWYRQILGQKVEFLVSFYNNEISEKSEIFDDQFSVERPDGSNFTLKIRSTKLEDSAMYFCASSGTGNRQETQYFGPGTRLLVL.